This T cell receptor (beta chain) is drawn from a study of tumor and adjacent non-tumor tissue in lung cancer. Germline values: CDR1 DFQATT, CDR2 SNEGSKA (reference sequence). CDR3 size: 15 residues. As concerns this clonotype: The antigen is undetermined. The junction does not match germline at one end; this may be a read error.

TCRbeta libraries were built with three rounds of nested PCR, modified from ARM-PCR. TCRdb fed the multiplex PCR reads into MiXCR, producing one record per CDR3 protein. This table holds tens of thousands of distinct CDR3 sequences, about two thirds found once. This sample's RNA came from whole unsorted tissue. Donors were chemotherapy-naive, newly diagnosed lung cancer surgical patients in China, August–late 2014. The study, taken as a whole, reports: In normal lung, the top 100 clones were significantly more dominant than in tumor.

The TCR originated in a woman aged 40 to 50 with non-small cell lung cancer. The sequencing sample was made of lung tumor tissue. This chain links TRBV20-1 with TRBJ1-1, with D possibly being TRBD1 (6 bases). The CDR3 nucleotides read TGCGGTGCTACAGGGATGACAGGAATGAACACTGAAGCTTTCTTT. Protein sequence: CGATGMTGMNTEAFF.